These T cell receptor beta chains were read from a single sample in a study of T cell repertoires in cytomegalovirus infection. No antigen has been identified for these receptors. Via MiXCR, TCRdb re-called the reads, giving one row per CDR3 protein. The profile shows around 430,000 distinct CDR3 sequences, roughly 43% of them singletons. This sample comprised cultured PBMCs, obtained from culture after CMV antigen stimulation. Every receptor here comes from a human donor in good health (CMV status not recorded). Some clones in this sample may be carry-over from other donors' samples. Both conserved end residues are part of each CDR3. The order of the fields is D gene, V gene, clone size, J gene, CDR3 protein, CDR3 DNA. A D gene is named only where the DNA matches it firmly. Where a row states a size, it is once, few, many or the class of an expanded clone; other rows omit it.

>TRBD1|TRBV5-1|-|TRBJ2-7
CASSLETGLYEQYF
TGCGCCAGCAGCTTGGAGACAGGGCTCTACGAGCAGTACTTC
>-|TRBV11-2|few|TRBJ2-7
CASSPRPTSYEQYF
TGTGCCAGCAGCCCACGCCCCACCTCCTACGAGCAGTACTTC
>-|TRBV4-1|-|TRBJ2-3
CASSQGSSGPGRRTDTQYF
TGCGCCAGCAGCCAAGGAAGCTCGGGACCGGGACGTCGCACAGATACGCAGTATTTT
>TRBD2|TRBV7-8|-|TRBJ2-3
CASSLRTGGPDTQYF
TGTGCCAGCAGCTTAAGGACGGGAGGGCCAGATACGCAGTATTTT
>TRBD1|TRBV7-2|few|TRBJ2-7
CASSENRGSSEQYF
TGTGCCAGCAGCGAAAACAGGGGGTCCAGCGAGCAGTACTTC
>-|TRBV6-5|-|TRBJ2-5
CASSQRGPTGTQYF
TGTGCCAGCAGTCAACGGGGACCAACGGGGACCCAGTACTTC
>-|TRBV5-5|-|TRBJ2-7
CASSYIVRPDHEQYF
TGTGCCAGCAGCTATATCGTACGGCCGGACCACGAGCAGTACTTC
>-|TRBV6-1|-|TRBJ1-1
CASSEVVPGEAFF
TGTGCCAGCAGTGAAGTGGTTCCAGGTGAAGCTTTCTTT
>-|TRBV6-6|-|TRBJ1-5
CASSYPGSNQPQHF
TGTGCCAGCAGTTACCCAGGGAGCAATCAGCCCCAGCATTTT
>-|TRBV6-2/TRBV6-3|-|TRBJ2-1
CASSYGGGHSSYNEQFF
TGTGCCAGCAGTTACGGGGGCGGGCATAGCTCCTACAATGAGCAGTTCTTC
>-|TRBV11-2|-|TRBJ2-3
CASSTGPDTDTQYF
TGTGCCAGCAGCACGGGGCCGGACACAGATACGCAGTATTTT
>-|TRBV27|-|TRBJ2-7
CASASSYEQYF
TGTGCCAGCGCAAGCTCCTACGAGCAGTACTTC
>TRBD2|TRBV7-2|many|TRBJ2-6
CASSLARGSVSGANVLTF
TGTGCCAGCAGCTTAGCGCGGGGGTCGGTCTCTGGGGCCAACGTCCTGACTTTC
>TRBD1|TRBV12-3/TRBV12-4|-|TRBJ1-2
CASSLGDSHYTF
TGTGCCAGCAGTTTAGGGGACAGCCACTACACCTTC
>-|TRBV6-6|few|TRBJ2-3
CASSYGQTSTDTQYF
TGTGCCAGCAGTTACGGTCAGACTAGCACAGATACGCAGTATTTT
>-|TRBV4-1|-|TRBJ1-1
CASSQDGDSSTNTEAFF
TGCGCCAGCAGCCAAGATGGTGACAGCTCTACGAACACTGAAGCTTTCTTT
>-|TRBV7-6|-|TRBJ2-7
CASSLRETKEQYF
TGTGCCAGCAGCTTGAGGGAGACGAAGGAGCAGTACTTC
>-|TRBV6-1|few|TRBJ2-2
CASTSRVGTGELFF
TGTGCCAGCACTAGTAGGGTGGGCACCGGGGAGCTGTTTTTT
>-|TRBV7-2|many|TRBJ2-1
CASSSRGGEQFF
TGTGCCAGCAGCTCGAGAGGCGGTGAGCAGTTCTTC
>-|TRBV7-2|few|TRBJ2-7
CASSLTRYEQYF
TGTGCCAGCAGCTTGACCCGGTACGAGCAGTACTTC
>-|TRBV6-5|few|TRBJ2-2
CASALEPRGELFF
TGTGCCAGCGCTTTGGAGCCTCGCGGGGAGCTGTTTTTT
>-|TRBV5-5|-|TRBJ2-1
CASSLLGVSYNEQFF
TGTGCCAGCAGCTTGTTGGGGGTCTCCTACAATGAGCAGTTCTTC
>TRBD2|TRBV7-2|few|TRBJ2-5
CASSLTIPGLAGGDETQYF
TGTGCCAGCAGCTTAACCATACCGGGACTAGCGGGAGGAGATGAGACCCAGTACTTC
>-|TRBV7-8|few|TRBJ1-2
CASSSSAAGAYGYTF
TGTGCCAGCAGCTCGTCCGCCGCGGGGGCGTATGGCTACACCTTC
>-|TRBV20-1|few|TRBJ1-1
CSARNGQQLNTEAFF
TGCAGTGCTAGAAATGGACAGCAACTGAACACTGAAGCTTTCTTT
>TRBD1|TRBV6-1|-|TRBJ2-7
CASSRTGAIYEQYF
TGTGCCAGCAGCCGGACAGGGGCGATCTACGAGCAGTACTTC
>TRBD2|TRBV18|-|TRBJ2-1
CATGTSSYNEQFF
TGTGCCACTGGGACTAGCTCCTACAATGAGCAGTTCTTC
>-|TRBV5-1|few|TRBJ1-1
CASSWPGDGNTEAFF
TGCGCCAGCAGCTGGCCCGGGGACGGGAACACTGAAGCTTTCTTT
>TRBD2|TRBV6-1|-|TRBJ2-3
CASTIAGGSTDTQYF
TGTGCCAGCACAATAGCGGGAGGGAGCACAGATACGCAGTATTTT
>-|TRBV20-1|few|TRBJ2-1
CSAPRRERDNEQFF
TGCAGTGCCCCTCGACGGGAGAGGGACAATGAGCAGTTCTTC
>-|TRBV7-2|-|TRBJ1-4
CASSRSRLEGEKLFF
TGTGCCAGCAGCCGTAGCAGGCTGGAGGGTGAAAAACTGTTTTTT
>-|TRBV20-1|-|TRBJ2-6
CSALSGANVLTF
TGCTCCGCGCTATCTGGGGCCAACGTCCTGACTTTC
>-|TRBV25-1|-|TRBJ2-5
CASSEIVAGGETQYF
TGTGCCAGCAGTGAAATCGTGGCAGGCGGAGAGACCCAGTACTTC
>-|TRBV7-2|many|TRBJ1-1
CASSLVHRNTEAFF
TGTGCCAGCAGCTTAGTACACAGGAACACTGAAGCTTTCTTT
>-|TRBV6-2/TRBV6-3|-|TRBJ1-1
CASRSTWGTEAFF
TGTGCCAGCAGGTCGACTTGGGGGACTGAAGCTTTCTTT
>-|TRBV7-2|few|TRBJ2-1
CASSFSRDVNEQFF
TGTGCCAGCAGCTTTAGCCGGGATGTCAATGAGCAGTTCTTC
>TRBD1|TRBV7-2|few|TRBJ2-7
CASSPDRGYYEQYF
TGTGCCAGCAGCCCGGACAGGGGATACTACGAGCAGTACTTC
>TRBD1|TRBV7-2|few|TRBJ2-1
CASSRTGGSYNEQFF
TGTGCCAGCAGCCGGACAGGGGGTTCCTACAATGAGCAGTTCTTC
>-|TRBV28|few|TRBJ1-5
CASNKPQHF
TGTGCCAGCAATAAGCCCCAGCATTTT
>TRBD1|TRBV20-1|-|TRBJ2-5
CSDTDRAKETQYF
TGCAGTGACACGGACAGGGCGAAAGAGACCCAGTACTTC
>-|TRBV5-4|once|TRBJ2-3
CASSLRRGRATDTQYF
TGTGCCAGCAGCCTAAGGCGAGGCAGGGCCACAGATACGCAGTATTTT
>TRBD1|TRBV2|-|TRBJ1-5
CASGQGFSDQPQHF
TGTGCCAGTGGACAGGGCTTCTCGGATCAGCCCCAGCATTTT
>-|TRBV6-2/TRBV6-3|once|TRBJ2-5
CASSTVLAGGGLGETQYF
TGTGCCAGCAGTACAGTACTAGCCGGAGGGGGGTTAGGGGAGACCCAGTACTTC
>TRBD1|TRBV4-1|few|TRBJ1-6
CASSQAGQYNSPLHF
TGCGCCAGCAGCCAAGCGGGACAGTATAATTCACCCCTCCACTTT
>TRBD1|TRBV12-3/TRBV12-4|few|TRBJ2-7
CASSKLQGFGNEQYF
TGTGCCAGCAGTAAACTACAGGGGTTCGGGAACGAGCAGTACTTC
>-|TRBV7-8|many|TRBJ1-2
CASSLAGGGSYGYTF
TGTGCCAGCAGCTTAGCGGGAGGGGGAAGCTATGGCTACACCTTC
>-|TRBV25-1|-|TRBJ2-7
CASSMFGEQYF
TGTGCCAGCAGCATGTTTGGCGAGCAGTACTTC